This TCR beta chain derives from a study of blood T cell repertoires in COVID-19. Study as a whole: COVID-19 samples from acute and convalescent phases originated in the United States, Italy and Spain. From T cells, B-cell-depleted T cells, or PBMCs came the material, which was cDNA or gDNA.

Trimming shortened V by 1 base and J by 3 bases, and 17 bases separated the two germline ends. The germline V gene encodes CDR1 SGHNT and CDR2 YYREEE (reference sequence). The CDR3 is 16 residues long. Source study methods: It was from reference gene primer amplification that nucleated cell counts were estimated. Assay used: immunoSEQ multiplex PCR; TCRdb lists only in-frame clones, some missing. The V and J calls and clone size were taken over from that table, and D and trimming were inferred from the DNA. Of over 250,000 clones in the sample, roughly 87% were seen once. The sequenced sample was peripheral blood. The V gene is TRBV5-4, the J gene TRBJ2-7; D perhaps matches TRBD2 (8 bases). The receptor's source is a human donor in a cohort sampled during active COVID-19. In DNA form, the CDR3 reads TGTGCCAGCAGCTTGTGGGACAGCGGGAGTAACTACGAGCAGTACTTC. Encoded protein: CASSLWDSGSNYEQYF.